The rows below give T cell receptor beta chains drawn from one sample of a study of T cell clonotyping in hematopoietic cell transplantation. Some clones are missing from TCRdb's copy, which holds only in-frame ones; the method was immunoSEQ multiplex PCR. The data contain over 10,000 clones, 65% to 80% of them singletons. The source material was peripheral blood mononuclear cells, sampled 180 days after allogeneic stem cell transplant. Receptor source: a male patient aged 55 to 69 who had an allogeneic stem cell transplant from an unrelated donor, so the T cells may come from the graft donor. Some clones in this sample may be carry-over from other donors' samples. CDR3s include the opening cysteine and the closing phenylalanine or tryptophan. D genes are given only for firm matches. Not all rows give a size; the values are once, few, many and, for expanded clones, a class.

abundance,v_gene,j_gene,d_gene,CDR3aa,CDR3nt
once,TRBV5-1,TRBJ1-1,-,CASSTPQVGTEAFF,TGCGCCAGCAGCACCCCACAGGTAGGGACTGAAGCTTTCTTT
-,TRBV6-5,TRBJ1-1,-,CATRGAANTEAFF,TGTGCCACCCGGGGGGCTGCGAACACTGAAGCTTTCTTT
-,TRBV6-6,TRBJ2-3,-,CASKVFRRADTQYF,TGTGCCAGCAAGGTTTTCCGGCGGGCAGATACGCAGTATTTT
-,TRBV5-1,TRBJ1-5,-,CASSRGPSNQPQHF,TGCGCCAGCAGTCGGGGTCCGAGCAATCAGCCCCAGCATTTT
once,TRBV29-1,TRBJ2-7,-,CSAVLRGSEQYF,TGCAGCGCGGTGCTTCGGGGCAGCGAGCAGTACTTC
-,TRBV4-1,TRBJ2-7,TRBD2,CASSHPLAGGSYEQYF,TGCGCCAGCAGCCATCCCCTAGCGGGAGGATCCTACGAGCAGTACTTC
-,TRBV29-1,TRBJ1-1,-,CSVGQVDEAFF,TGCAGCGTTGGACAAGTAGATGAAGCTTTCTTT
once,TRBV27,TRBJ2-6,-,CASSLWGFGANVLTF,TGTGCCAGCAGTTTGTGGGGGTTTGGGGCCAACGTCCTGACTTTC
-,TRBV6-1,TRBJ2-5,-,CASIEETQYF,TGTGCCAGCATCGAAGAGACCCAGTACTTC
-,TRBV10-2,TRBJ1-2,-,CASSPGPGVRHHF,TGCGCCAGCAGCCCAGGACCCGGCGTACGTCACCACTTC
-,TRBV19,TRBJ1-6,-,CASSIQGIYNSPLHF,TGTGCCAGTAGCATACAGGGCATCTATAATTCACCCCTCCACTTT
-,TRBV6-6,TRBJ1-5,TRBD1,CASSYSQGYQPQHF,TGTGCCAGCAGTTACTCACAGGGGTATCAGCCCCAGCATTTT
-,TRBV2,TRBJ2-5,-,CASSARTAQETQYF,TGTGCCAGCAGTGCGAGGACAGCACAAGAGACCCAGTACTTC
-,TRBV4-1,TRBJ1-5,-,CASSYVGTGVGSYSNQPQHF,TGCGCCAGCAGCTACGTTGGAACCGGCGTGGGGTCATATAGCAATCAGCCCCAGCATTTT
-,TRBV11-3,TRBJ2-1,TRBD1,CASSLRQGDNEQFF,TGTGCCAGCAGCTTAAGGCAGGGGGACAATGAGCAGTTCTTC
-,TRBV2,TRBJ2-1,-,CASSSDRYNEQFF,TGTGCCAGCAGTTCCGACAGGTACAATGAGCAGTTCTTC
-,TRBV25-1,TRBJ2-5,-,CASSELRGAGETQYF,TGTGCCAGCAGTGAATTAAGGGGGGCGGGGGAGACCCAGTACTTC
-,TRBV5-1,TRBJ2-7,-,CASSLEGGEYEQYF,TGCGCCAGCAGCTTAGAAGGGGGAGAATACGAGCAGTACTTC
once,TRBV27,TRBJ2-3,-,CASSLTSPTDTQYF,TGTGCCAGCAGTTTGACTAGTCCCACAGATACGCAGTATTTT
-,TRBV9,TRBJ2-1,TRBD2,CASSSSGDPTLFF,TGTGCCAGCAGCTCAAGCGGGGACCCAACATTGTTCTTC
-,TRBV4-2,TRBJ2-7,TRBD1,CASSRGQGDYEQYF,TGTGCCAGCAGCCGGGGACAGGGGGATTACGAGCAGTACTTC
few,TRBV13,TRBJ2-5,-,CASSSRLEGETQYF,TGTGCCAGCAGCTCCCGCTTAGAGGGGGAGACCCAGTACTTC
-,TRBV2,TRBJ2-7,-,CASSVGRGTYEQYF,TGTGCCAGCAGTGTTGGGAGGGGGACCTACGAGCAGTACTTC
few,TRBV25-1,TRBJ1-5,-,CASSDQRLHQPQHF,TGTGCCAGCAGTGATCAAAGGCTGCATCAGCCCCAGCATTTT
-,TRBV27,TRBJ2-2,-,CASSLGPTNTGELFF,TGTGCCAGCAGTTTGGGGCCAACTAACACCGGGGAGCTGTTTTTT
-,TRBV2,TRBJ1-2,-,CASSTGPRGYTF,TGTGCCAGCAGTACGGGGCCAAGGGGCTACACCTTC
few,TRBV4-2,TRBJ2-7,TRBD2,CASSQWGGTYDEQYF,TGTGCCAGCAGCCAATGGGGGGGGACGTACGACGAGCAGTACTTC
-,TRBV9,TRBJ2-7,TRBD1,CASSVAPGQGLNEQYF,TGTGCCAGCAGCGTAGCCCCGGGACAGGGACTTAACGAGCAGTACTTC
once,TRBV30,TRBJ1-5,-,CAWSTDTGLYSNRPQHF,TGTGCCTGGAGTACCGACACCGGACTGTATAGCAATCGGCCCCAGCATTTT
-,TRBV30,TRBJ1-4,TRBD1,CAWQGGINEKLFF,TGTGCCTGGCAAGGGGGCATTAATGAAAAACTGTTTTTT
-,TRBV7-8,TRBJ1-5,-,CASSLWAGGGVQPQHF,TGTGCCAGCAGCTTATGGGCGGGGGGCGGGGTTCAGCCCCAGCATTTT
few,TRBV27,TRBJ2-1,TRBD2,CASSPGTSGAKQFF,TGTGCCAGCAGTCCCGGGACTAGCGGGGCAAAGCAGTTCTTC
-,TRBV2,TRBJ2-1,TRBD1,CASSAGQGVDEQFF,TGTGCCAGCAGTGCGGGACAGGGGGTCGATGAGCAGTTCTTC
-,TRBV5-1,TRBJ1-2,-,CASSLDGDYGYTF,TGCGCCAGCAGCTTGGACGGAGACTATGGCTACACCTTC
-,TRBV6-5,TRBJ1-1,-,CASIRGTGATEAFF,TGTGCCAGCATCCGCGGGACCGGGGCAACTGAAGCTTTCTTT
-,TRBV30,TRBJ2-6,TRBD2,CAWSVAGGSGANVLTF,TGTGCCTGGAGTGTGGCGGGAGGATCTGGGGCCAACGTCCTGACTTTC
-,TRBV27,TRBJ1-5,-,CASRTDGLAGNQPQHF,TGTGCCAGCAGGACGGACGGCCTGGCTGGCAATCAGCCCCAGCATTTT
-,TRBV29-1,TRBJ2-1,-,CSVEGAGEGGEQFF,TGCAGCGTTGAGGGAGCTGGAGAGGGGGGTGAGCAGTTCTTC
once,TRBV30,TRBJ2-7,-,CAWSGQSEQYF,TGTGCCTGGAGTGGCCAATCCGAGCAGTACTTC
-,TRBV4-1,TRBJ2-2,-,CASSQVENTGELFF,TGCGCCAGCAGCCAAGTGGAAAACACCGGGGAGCTGTTTTTT
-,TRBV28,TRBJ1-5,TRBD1,CASSPTGGSQPQHF,TGTGCCAGCAGCCCGACAGGGGGAAGTCAGCCCCAGCATTTT
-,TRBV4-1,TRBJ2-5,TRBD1,CASSQQGAGQETQYF,TGCGCCAGCAGCCAACAGGGGGCGGGGCAAGAGACCCAGTACTTC
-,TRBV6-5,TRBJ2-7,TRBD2,CASSLGLAGAYEQYF,TGTGCCAGCAGCCTGGGACTAGCGGGAGCCTACGAGCAGTACTTC
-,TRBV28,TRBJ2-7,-,CASSALDEQYF,TGTGCCAGCAGTGCCCTTGACGAGCAGTACTTC
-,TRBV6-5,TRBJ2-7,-,CASSYSYTGEQYF,TGTGCCAGCAGTTACTCGTATACGGGCGAGCAGTACTTC
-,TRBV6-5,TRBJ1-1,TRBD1,CASSYSTGANTEAFF,TGTGCCAGCAGTTACTCGACAGGGGCTAACACTGAAGCTTTCTTT